This entry is about one T cell receptor beta chain. TCRdb keeps only in-frame clones here, not all; method: immunoSEQ multiplex PCR. The sample lists 390,000 or so clones; 80% to 90% were seen once. The data belong to a study of blood T cell repertoires in COVID-19. The V gene's germline CDR1 is ENHRY and CDR2 SYGVKD. The CDR3 covers 12 residues. V lost 6 bases, J lost 4 bases, and 10 bases lay in between. Source material: PBMCs or T cells enriched from blood (not recorded which). This receptor was identified in a man aged 18 to 30 who had recovered from COVID-19. The V and J genes are TRBV10-3 and TRBJ2-7; weak D call: TRBD2 (5 bases). This CDR3 is CAIRASGYEQYF. In DNA form, the CDR3 reads TGTGCCATCAGAGCTTCGGGGTACGAGCAGTACTTC.